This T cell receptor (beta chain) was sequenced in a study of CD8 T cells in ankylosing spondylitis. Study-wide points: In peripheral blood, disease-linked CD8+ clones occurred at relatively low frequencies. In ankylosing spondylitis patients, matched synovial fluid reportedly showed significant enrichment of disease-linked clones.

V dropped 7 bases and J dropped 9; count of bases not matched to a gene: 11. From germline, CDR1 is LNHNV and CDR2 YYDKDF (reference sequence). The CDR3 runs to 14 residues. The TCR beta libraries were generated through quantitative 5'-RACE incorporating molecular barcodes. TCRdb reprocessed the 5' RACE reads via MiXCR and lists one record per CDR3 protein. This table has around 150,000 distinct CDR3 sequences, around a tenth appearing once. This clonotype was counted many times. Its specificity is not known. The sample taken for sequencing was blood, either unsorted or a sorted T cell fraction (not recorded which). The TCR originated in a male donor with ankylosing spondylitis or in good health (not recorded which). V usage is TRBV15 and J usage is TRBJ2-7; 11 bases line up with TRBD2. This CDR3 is CATMDTSGSSRQYF. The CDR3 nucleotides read TGTGCCACCATGGACACTAGCGGGAGCTCCCGGCAGTACTTC.